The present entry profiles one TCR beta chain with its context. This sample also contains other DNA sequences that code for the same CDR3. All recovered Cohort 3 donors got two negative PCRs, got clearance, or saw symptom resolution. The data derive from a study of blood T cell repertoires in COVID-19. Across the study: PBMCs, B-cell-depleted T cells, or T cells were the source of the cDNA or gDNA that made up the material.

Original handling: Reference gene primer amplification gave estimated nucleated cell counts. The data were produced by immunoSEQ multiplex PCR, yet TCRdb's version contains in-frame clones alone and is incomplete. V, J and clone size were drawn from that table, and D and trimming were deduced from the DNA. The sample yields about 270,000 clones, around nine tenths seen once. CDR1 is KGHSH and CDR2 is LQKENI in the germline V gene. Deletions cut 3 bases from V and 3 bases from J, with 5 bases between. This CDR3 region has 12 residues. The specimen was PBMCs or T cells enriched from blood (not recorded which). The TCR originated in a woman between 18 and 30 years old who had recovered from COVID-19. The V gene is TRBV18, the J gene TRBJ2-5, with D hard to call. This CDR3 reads CASSPSEETQYF. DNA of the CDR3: TGTGCCAGCTCACCCTCAGAAGAGACCCAGTACTTC.